There are a few counts of the clone carrying this T cell receptor (beta chain). What it binds is unknown. The junction departs from germline at one end; a sequencing error may be responsible. Sequencing was performed with immunoSEQ multiplex PCR; in TCRdb, only in-frame clones are kept and a portion is missing. The table shows approximately 67,000 clones, with 80% occurring only once. These data belong to a study of cytotoxic CD8 clonotypes in ibrutinib-treated CLL. The overall study: Outcomes included around 25 partial and 2 complete responses; after median around 5.5 years, 14 stayed remitted and roughly twelve progressed. Overall study results and limits: Baseline levels of clonality went above those of age-matched healthy donors and moved with circulating CD8+ T-cell counts.

The receptor's source is a human donor with chronic lymphocytic leukemia. The source material was PBMCs, sampled at disease progression, from a patient treated with ibrutinib.

As DNA, the CDR3 is TGTGCCAGCAGTACGGGACAGGGGCTAGCCAAAAACATTCAGTACTTC. Its translation: CASSTGQGLAKNIQYF. The rearrangement uses TRBV19 and TRBJ2-4, with 10 bases fitting TRBD1. CDR3 length: 16 amino acids. Germline CDR1 and CDR2: LNHDA and SQIVND (reference sequence).